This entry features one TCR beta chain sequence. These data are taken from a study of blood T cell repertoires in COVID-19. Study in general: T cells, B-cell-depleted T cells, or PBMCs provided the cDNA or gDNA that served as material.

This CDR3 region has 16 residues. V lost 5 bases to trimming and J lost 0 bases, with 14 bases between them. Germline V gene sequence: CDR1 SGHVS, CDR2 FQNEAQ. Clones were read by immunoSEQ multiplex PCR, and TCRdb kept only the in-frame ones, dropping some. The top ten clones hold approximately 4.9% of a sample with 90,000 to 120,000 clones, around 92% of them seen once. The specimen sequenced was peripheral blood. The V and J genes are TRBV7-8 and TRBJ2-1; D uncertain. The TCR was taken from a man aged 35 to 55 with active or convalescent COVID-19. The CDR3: CASSRRAGRSYNEQFF. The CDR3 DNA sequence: TGTGCCAGCAGCCGGCGAGCCGGTCGCTCCTACAATGAGCAGTTCTTC.